These 18 T cell receptor beta chains share one sample of origin, sequenced in a study of OX40 agonist ivuxolimab in advanced cancers. Repertoires were generated with immunoSEQ multiplex PCR, while TCRdb's copy carries only in-frame clones and drops some. The sample includes about 68,000 clones, more than 65% seen only once; the top ten take around 1.5%. Sequenced material: CD4+ or CD8+ T cells sorted from blood, taken in a trial of the OX40 agonist ivuxolimab. The receptor set was obtained from an adult with an advanced solid tumor such as melanoma, head and neck, liver or kidney cancer.

The chain combines TRBV7-2 with TRBJ2-5, with D possibly matching TRBD1 (6 bases). Per the germline V gene, CDR1 is SGHTA and CDR2 is FQGNSA. The ends were cut back, 4 bases at V and 3 bases at J, with 12 bases in the middle. The CDR3 runs 14 residues. The CDR3 sequence is CASSYSTGKETQYF. In DNA form, the CDR3 reads TGTGCCAGCAGCTACTCTACAGGGAAAGAGACCCAGTACTTC.

This sequence joins TRBV9 and TRBJ2-1; 8 positions agree with TRBD2. The germline gives CDR1 SGDLS, CDR2 YYNGEE. Unmatched junction bases numbered 6, after V lost 0 bases and J lost 7 bases. The CDR3 consists of 15 residues. CDR3 sequence: CASSVGTGGWNEQFF. The CDR3 coding sequence is TGTGCCAGCAGCGTAGGTACGGGAGGGTGGAATGAGCAGTTCTTC.

This chain links TRBV11-2 with TRBJ2-3; 8 bases align to TRBD2. The CDR3 has 15 amino acids. The V gene end was trimmed by 4 bases and the J gene end by 6 bases; junction bases not matched to a gene: 9. Per germline, CDR1 SGHAT and CDR2 FQNNGV. In nucleotides, the CDR3 is TGTGCCAGCAGCTCTTCCGGGACTAGGGGTGATACGCAGTATTTT. Translating gives CASSSSGTRGDTQYF.

This clone was detected only once. As DNA, the CDR3 is TGTGCCAGCAGGTACACTAGCGGAAAGGCCGGGGAGCTGTTTTTT. It encodes CASRYTSGKAGELFF. The V gene is TRBV6-5, the J gene TRBJ2-2; 8 bases map to TRBD2. In germline, CDR1 is MNHEY, CDR2 SVGAGI. After removal of 6 bases from V and 6 bases from J, the junction contained 9 bases not matched to a gene. This CDR3 contains 15 residues.

The rearrangement links TRBV10-2 to TRBJ1-2; 8 bases agree with TRBD1. J gave up 3 bases and V 10 bases, and 10 bases lay outside the gene matches. Germline CDR1 and CDR2: WSHSY and SAAADI. This CDR3 has 14 amino acids. The CDR3 sequence: CAIRNEGQDYGYTF. The CDR3 DNA reads as TGCGCCATCCGAAATGAGGGACAGGACTATGGCTACACCTTC.

The chain uses TRBV7-3 and TRBJ2-2; 12 bases are a match to TRBD2. V gave up 2 bases and J gave up 4 bases; unmatched junction bases: 8. Germline assignment: CDR1 SGHTA and CDR2 FQGTGA. The length of the CDR3 is 18 residues. The CDR3 loop is CASSLSVLAGGSTGELFF. The CDR3 DNA reads as TGTGCCAGCAGCTTATCGGTACTAGCGGGAGGTAGCACCGGGGAGCTGTTTTTT.

The chain carries TRBV4-2 and TRBJ1-2; D unclear. Between the trimmed V and J ends, which lost 0 bases and 4 bases, there was a span of 15 bases. Per germline, CDR1 LGHNA and CDR2 YNFKEQ. CDR3 size: 16 residues. The CDR3 here is CASSQDRNSRGYGYTF. The CDR3 DNA is TGTGCCAGCAGCCAAGATAGGAACAGTCGAGGCTATGGCTACACCTTC.

The chain combines TRBV4-2 with TRBJ2-7, with D unclear. This CDR3 is built from 12 residues. V lost 0 bases to trimming and J lost 9 bases, with 9 bases between them. CDR1 is LGHNA and CDR2 is YNFKEQ in the germline V gene. This CDR3 is CASSQDRSTQYF. Here the CDR3 DNA reads TGTGCCAGCAGCCAAGATCGATCTACGCAGTACTTC.

The rearrangement joins TRBV4-2 to TRBJ1-6; D gene unclear. This CDR3 region has 12 residues. Germline values: CDR1 LGHNA, CDR2 YNFKEQ. Trimming took 0 bases from V and 11 from J, leaving 5 bases between them. CDR3 bases: TGTGCCAGCAGCCAAGATTTTCCACCCCTCCACTTT. Translated: CASSQDFPPLHF.

This clone appeared once. The rearrangement links TRBV19 to TRBJ1-4; D gene uncertain. Germline V gene lookup returns CDR1 LNHDA and CDR2 SQIVND (reference sequence). The CDR3 totals 14 residues. The ends were cut back, 6 bases at V and 2 bases at J, with 10 bases in the middle. The CDR3 coding sequence is TGTGCCAGTAGGAGGGAAAACACTAATGAAAAACTGTTTTTT. It encodes CASRRENTNEKLFF.

The chain recombines TRBV7-8 with TRBJ1-2, with D tentatively TRBD1 (6 bases). CDR3 size: 17 residues. V was pared by 5 bases and J by 1 base, with 20 bases between. From germline, CDR1 is SGHVS and CDR2 FQNEAQ. The CDR3 DNA follows: TGTGCCAGCAGCCCCGGCGGACAGAGGCCGTTTAACTATGGCTACACCTTC. Translating gives CASSPGGQRPFNYGYTF.

The chain links TRBV27 to TRBJ2-5; D is unresolved. The CDR3 consists of 11 residues. Trimming shortened V by 5 bases and J by 5 bases, and 6 bases separated the two germline ends. CDR1 is MNHEY, CDR2 SMNVEV, per germline (reference sequence). The CDR3 spells CASSNSETQYF. As DNA, the CDR3 is TGTGCCAGCAGTAATTCGGAGACCCAGTACTTC.

This clone was counted only a few times. The chain links TRBV20-1 to TRBJ1-2; no clear D gene. The V end lost 6 bases, the J end lost 5 bases, and 10 bases lay between the germline ends. Germline V gives CDR1 DFQATT, CDR2 SNEGSKA (reference sequence). This CDR3 has 11 residues. The CDR3 loop is CSAGSEYGYTF. The CDR3 DNA follows: TGCAGTGCCGGGTCGGAGTATGGCTACACCTTC.

This clone was detected once. The J gene is TRBJ2-7, the V gene TRBV19, with TRBD1 identical over 7 bases. V shed 5 bases and J 2 bases; nucleotides not matched to a gene: 12. The CDR3 length is 16 residues. CDR1 and CDR2 (germline): LNHDA, SQIVND (reference sequence). In DNA form, the CDR3 reads TGTGCCAGTAGTCGCCTTTCCTCTGGGACAGCCTACGAGCAGTACTTC. Residues: CASSRLSSGTAYEQYF.

This chain uses TRBV7-2 with TRBJ1-2; a possible D gene is TRBD1 (5 bases). V lost 1 base and J 4 bases, leaving 13 bases between the germline ends. CDR1 and CDR2 (germline): SGHTA, FQGNSA. The CDR3 length is 15 residues. The CDR3 is CASSLDSNGGYGYTF. CDR3 DNA sequence: TGTGCCAGCAGCTTAGATTCAAATGGGGGCTATGGCTACACCTTC.

The gene calls are TRBV11-2 and TRBJ1-4, with a possible D match to TRBD1 (5 bases). Germline CDR1 reads SGHAT; CDR2 reads FQNNGV. The ends were cut back, 1 base at V and 13 bases at J, with 31 bases in the middle. This CDR3 is 19 amino acids long. This CDR3 is CASSLALTATTVALNTLFF. The CDR3 region has the DNA TGTGCCAGCAGCTTAGCATTGACAGCCACCACTGTTGCCCTTAATACACTGTTTTTT. Based on the CDR3 plus reference TRBV11-2 and TRBJ1-4, the full variable domain is EAGVAQSPRYKIIEKRQSVAFWCNPISGHATLYWYQQILGQGPKLLIQFQNNGVVDDSQLPKDRFSAERLKGVDSTLKIQPAKLEDSAVYLCASSLALTATTVALNTLFFGSGTQLSVL.

This chain links TRBV2 with TRBJ2-2; weak D call: TRBD1 (5 bases). Germline V gene lookup returns CDR1 SNHLY and CDR2 FYNNEI. The CDR3 spans 15 residues. Trimming removed 4 bases at V and 2 bases at J, with 11 bases between. CDR3 region: CASSASQGNTGELFF. As DNA, the CDR3 is TGTGCCAGCAGTGCTTCCCAGGGTAACACCGGGGAGCTGTTTTTT.

This chain uses TRBV10-2 with TRBJ2-3, with TRBD2 as a possible D gene (6 bases). V lost 6 bases to trimming and J lost 2 bases, with 12 bases between them. The CDR3 length is 14 residues. Germline V lookup: CDR1 WSHSY, CDR2 SAAADI. The DNA of the CDR3 is TGCGCCAGCAGGAGACTAGAACCCACAGATACGCAGTATTTT. Amino acids: CASRRLEPTDTQYF.